The 20 T cell receptor beta chains presented below share a single source sample, sequenced in a study of cytomegalovirus exposure and HLA in healthy donors (dated by TCRdb to 2015 to 2018). Library preparation used the immunoSEQ multiplex PCR assay. For the multiplex PCR, a mixture combining 60 forward primers for TCR Vbeta segments and 13 reverse primers for TCR Jbeta segments was used. TCRdb limited this immuneACCESS table to in-frame rearrangements with V and J called. A share of clones is missing; checked studies link under half to unresolved V genes, and the rest is unexplained. The sample profile shows about 77,000 clones; over 60% of them were found once. The ten largest make up approximately 4.5% of the sample. The sequencing sample was made of PBMCs. The receptors originated from a man aged 40-49 years in good health and CMV-seronegative.

The chain employs TRBV7-3 and TRBJ2-2; 10 bases line up with TRBD2. Unmatched junction bases numbered 15, after V lost 2 bases and J lost 6 bases. CDR1 SGHTA and CDR2 FQGTGA come from the germline V gene. The CDR3 has 19 residues. CDR3 protein: CASSLLGLAGAASAGELFF. CDR3 DNA sequence: TGTGCCAGCAGCTTATTGGGTCTAGCGGGGGCTGCTTCAGCCGGGGAGCTGTTTTTT. The variable domain in full, completed from reference TRBV7-3 and TRBJ2-2, reads GAGVSQTPSNKVTEKGKYVELRCDPISGHTALYWYRQSLGQGPEFLIYFQGTGAADDSGLPNDRFFAVRPEGSVSTLKIQRTERGDSAVYLCASSLLGLAGAASAGELFFGEGSRLTVL.

This clone was detected once. The V call is TRBV28, the J call TRBJ2-7, with D possibly TRBD2 on 7 matching bases. CDR1 and CDR2 from the germline V gene are MDHEN and SYDVKM. The ends were cut back, 5 bases at V and 8 bases at J, with 16 bases in the middle. The CDR3 consists of 13 residues. CDR3 DNA: TGTGCCAGCAGTCTAAGGGGGGGCCCCAAGCAGTACTTC. Translation gives CASSLRGGPKQYF.

The chain joins TRBV9 to TRBJ1-1, with D possibly TRBD1 on 6 matching bases. Trimming took 4 bases from V and 7 from J, leaving 17 bases between them. CDR1 is SGDLS and CDR2 is YYNGEE in the germline V gene. CDR3 length: 14 amino acids. The CDR3 loop is CASSPTGREGEAFF. The DNA of the CDR3 is TGTGCCAGCAGCCCTACAGGGCGGGAGGGTGAAGCTTTCTTT. The variable domain in full, with the rest retrieved from reference TRBV9 and TRBJ1-1, is DSGVTQTPKHLITATGQRVTLRCSPRSGDLSVYWYQQSLDQGLQFLIQYYNGEERAKGNILERFSAQQFPDLHSELNLSSLELGDSALYFCASSPTGREGEAFFGQGTRLTVV.

The chain carries TRBV5-5 and TRBJ2-7; D gene unclear. This CDR3 is 12 amino acids long. V was clipped by 3 bases and J by 3 bases, with 7 bases between them. CDR1 and CDR2 (germline): SGHKS, YYEKEE (reference sequence). The CDR3 DNA is TGTGCCAGCAGCTCCCCCGGCTACGAGCAGTACTTC. Encoded protein: CASSSPGYEQYF. Full variable domain (outside the CDR3, taken from reference TRBV5-5 and TRBJ2-7): DAGVTQSPTHLIKTRGQQVTLRCSPISGHKSVSWYQQVLGQGPQFIFQYYEKEERGRGNFPDRFSARQFPNYSSELNVNALLLGDSALYLCASSSPGYEQYFGPGTRLTVT.

The V and J genes are TRBV10-1 and TRBJ2-3; 15 bases map to TRBD2. Germline assignment: CDR1 WNHNN and CDR2 SYGVQD (reference sequence). With 6 bases clipped from V and 1 base from J, the junction kept 8 bases outside the gene matches. The CDR3 is 18 amino acids. CDR3 sequence (DNA): TGCGCCAGCAGCCCCGGGACTAGCGGGAGGTACGGCACAGATACGCAGTATTTT. This sequence encodes CASSPGTSGRYGTDTQYF.

The chain combines TRBV5-1 with TRBJ2-2, with 10 bases aligning to TRBD1. With 6 bases clipped from V and 3 bases from J, the junction kept 5 bases outside the gene matches. The CDR3 is made up of 15 amino acids. Germline V CDR1 and CDR2: SGHRS, YFSETQ. The CDR3 is CASKPGQGHTGELFF. The DNA of the CDR3 is TGCGCCAGCAAACCGGGACAGGGGCACACCGGGGAGCTGTTTTTT.

This clone was observed a few times. The V call is TRBV6-1, the J call TRBJ2-7; 7 bases line up with TRBD2. This CDR3 contains 14 residues. V trimming: 2 bases; J trimming: 7 bases; junction bases outside the gene matches: 8. The germline V gene has CDR1 MNHNS and CDR2 SASEGT. DNA of the CDR3: TGTGCCAGCAGTGAACAGTGGGGAGGGAGTGAGCAGTACTTC. Translated, it gives CASSEQWGGSEQYF.

This clone was detected only a few times. V gene TRBV2 combines with J gene TRBJ2-3, with 11 bases that match TRBD2. This CDR3 has 16 residues. Per germline, CDR1 SNHLY and CDR2 FYNNEI. V dropped 6 bases and J dropped 0; count of bases not matched to a gene: 5. The CDR3 DNA follows: TGTGCCAGCAGGGAATGGACTAGCGGGAGCACAGATACGCAGTATTTT. Protein: CASREWTSGSTDTQYF.

This chain uses TRBV28 with TRBJ2-7; 11 positions match TRBD2. The CDR3 has 14 residues. The junction had 8 bases not matched to a gene; V was cut back by 11 bases and J by 2 bases. CDR1 and CDR2 from the germline V gene are MDHEN and SYDVKM. The CDR3 DNA follows: TGTGCCTCACTAGCGGGAGTAGCCCCCTACGAGCAGTACTTC. Translating gives CASLAGVAPYEQYF.

The V gene is TRBV6-5, the J gene TRBJ2-2, with 8 bases identical to TRBD2. The CDR3 covers 14 residues. V gave up 6 bases and J gave up 4 bases; unmatched junction bases: 4. Per the germline V gene, CDR1 is MNHEY and CDR2 is SVGAGI. Here the CDR3 DNA reads TGTGCCAGCAGCGGGAGGGCGGGCACCGGGGAGCTGTTTTTT. Translating gives CASSGRAGTGELFF.

V gene TRBV6-6 combines with J gene TRBJ2-1, with 9 positions matching TRBD2. Per the germline V gene, CDR1 is MNHNY and CDR2 is SVGAGI (reference sequence). J lost 10 bases, V lost 0 bases, and 1 base had no gene match. CDR3 length equals 13 residues. CDR3 coding DNA: TGTGCCAGCAGTTACTCAACTAGCGGGGAGCAGTTCTTC. Translation: CASSYSTSGEQFF.

With regard to this clone: This CDR3 is also generated by other DNA sequences in the sample. The chain couples TRBV9 to TRBJ2-7; 11 bases are shared with TRBD1. The CDR3 sequence is 14 residues long. Per germline, CDR1 SGDLS and CDR2 YYNGEE. The V gene end was trimmed by 4 bases and the J gene end by 4 bases; junction bases not matched to a gene: 4. DNA for the CDR3: TGTGCCAGCAGCCCCGGACAGGGGGCTTACGAGCAGTACTTC. Amino acid sequence: CASSPGQGAYEQYF.

This sequence joins TRBV7-8 and TRBJ2-3; TRBD1 matches at 8 bases. CDR3 length: 13 residues. The germline CDR1 and CDR2 sequences are SGHVS and FQNEAQ. Trimming cost V 2 bases and J 8 bases; bases outside gene matches: 3. The CDR3 DNA reads as TGTGCCAGCAGCTTAAGCGACAGGGGTACGCAGTATTTT. As protein: CASSLSDRGTQYF.

The chain uses TRBV20-1 and TRBJ1-1; no firm D call. The length of the CDR3 is 10 residues. Germline V gene data show CDR1 as DFQATT and CDR2 as SNEGSKA (reference sequence). Trimming removed 3 bases at V and 8 bases at J, with 7 bases between. The CDR3 DNA follows: TGCAGTGCTAGTCGACAAGAAGCTTTCTTT. As protein: CSASRQEAFF.

The V call is TRBV4-1, the J call TRBJ2-7; 7 nucleotides align to TRBD1. The ends lost 3 bases at V and 2 bases at J; junction bases unmatched: 7. The CDR3 contains 15 residues. Germline V gene data show CDR1 as MGHRA and CDR2 as YSYEKL. CDR3 sequence (DNA): TGCGCCAGCAGCCAGGCGACAGGGTTGGCCTACGAGCAGTACTTC. Protein sequence: CASSQATGLAYEQYF.

This clone has a single count. This chain uses TRBV19 with TRBJ2-1, with 11 bases lining up with TRBD2. This CDR3 is built from 15 residues. Looked up from germline, CDR1 is LNHDA and CDR2 is SQIVND (reference sequence). With V trimmed by 7 bases and J by 9 bases, 11 bases remained unmatched. The CDR3 loop is CASTAKGLAVAEQFF. The CDR3 DNA follows: TGTGCCAGTACTGCCAAGGGACTAGCGGTCGCTGAGCAGTTCTTC.

The chain uses TRBV28 and TRBJ2-2; D gene ambiguous. The CDR3 runs 15 residues. V was clipped by 5 bases and J by 2 bases, with 12 bases between them. The germline V gene has CDR1 MDHEN and CDR2 SYDVKM. In nucleotides, the CDR3 is TGTGCCAGCAGTCAAAATTGGGCCAACACCGGGGAGCTGTTTTTT. Amino acids: CASSQNWANTGELFF.

This clone occurred a few times. The chain combines TRBV19 with TRBJ1-5; D not resolved. The V gene's germline CDR1 is LNHDA and CDR2 SQIVND (reference sequence). V was cut by 3 bases and J by 6 bases, with 24 bases left in between. CDR3 length equals 18 residues. CDR3 amino acids: CASSMFLTQRAYSQPQHF. For the CDR3, the DNA is TGTGCCAGTAGTATGTTTTTGACCCAACGAGCTTACAGTCAGCCCCAGCATTTT.

This clone was counted between two and nine times. V usage is TRBV11-2 and J usage is TRBJ1-3; D call uncertain. This CDR3 spans 14 amino acids. Germline V gene lookup returns CDR1 SGHAT and CDR2 FQNNGV. Deletions cut 5 bases from V and 0 bases from J, with 8 bases between. This CDR3 reads CASSRESSGNTIYF. CDR3 sequence (DNA): TGTGCCAGCAGCCGAGAGAGCTCTGGAAACACCATATATTTT. Based on the CDR3 plus reference TRBV11-2 and TRBJ1-3, the full variable domain is EAGVAQSPRYKIIEKRQSVAFWCNPISGHATLYWYQQILGQGPKLLIQFQNNGVVDDSQLPKDRFSAERLKGVDSTLKIQPAKLEDSAVYLCASSRESSGNTIYFGEGSWLTVV.

The V and J genes are TRBV28 and TRBJ2-1; D is uncertain. The CDR3 is 11 residues long. Trimming took 6 bases from V and 10 from J, leaving 10 bases between them. Per the germline V gene, CDR1 is MDHEN and CDR2 is SYDVKM. CDR3 DNA sequence: TGTGCCAGCAGCCGAGAACGGGAGCAGTTCTTC. This translates into CASSREREQFF.